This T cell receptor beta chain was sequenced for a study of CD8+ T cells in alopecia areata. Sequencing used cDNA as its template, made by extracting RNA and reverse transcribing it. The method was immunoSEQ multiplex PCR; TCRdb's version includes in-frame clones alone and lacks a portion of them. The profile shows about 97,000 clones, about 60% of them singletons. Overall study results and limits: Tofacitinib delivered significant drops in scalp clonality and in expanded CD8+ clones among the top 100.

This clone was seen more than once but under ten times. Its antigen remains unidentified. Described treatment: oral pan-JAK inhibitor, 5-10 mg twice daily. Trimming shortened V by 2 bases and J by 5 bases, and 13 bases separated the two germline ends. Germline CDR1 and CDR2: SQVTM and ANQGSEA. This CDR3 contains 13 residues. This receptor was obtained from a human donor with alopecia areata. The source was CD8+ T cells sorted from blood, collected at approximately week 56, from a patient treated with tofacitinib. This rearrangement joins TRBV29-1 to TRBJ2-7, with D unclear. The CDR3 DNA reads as TGCAGCGTTGAATTCCTAGAGACCGACGAGCAGTACTTC. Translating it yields CSVEFLETDEQYF.